This passage covers 27 T cell receptor beta chains from one sample sequenced in a study of spatial heterogeneity in lung cancer. One entry per CDR3 protein, called by TCRdb with MiXCR from the 5' RACE reads. The table has 40,000 to 45,000 distinct CDR3 sequences, approximately 15% seen once. Time point defined: sample taken at primary tumor resection. The sample consisted of PBMCs, taken at surgery. The receptors originated from a male donor with early-stage non-small cell lung cancer.

The V and J genes are TRBV10-1 and TRBJ2-7; D possibly corresponds to TRBD2 (5 bases). Germline lookup yields CDR1 WNHNN and CDR2 SYGVQD (reference sequence). The CDR3 covers 16 residues. The V end was cut by 3 bases, the J end by 3 bases, with 18 bases between. The CDR3 region has the DNA TGCGCCAGCAGTGACCTAACACTAACCGGGAACTACGAGCAGTACTTC. This codes for CASSDLTLTGNYEQYF.

The CDR3 sequence: CASSPTRTAGANVLTF. CDR3 nucleotides: TGTGCCAGCTCACCAACTCGGACAGCTGGGGCCAACGTCCTGACTTTC. The V call is TRBV18, the J call TRBJ2-6; D might be TRBD1 (6 bases). Germline V gene lookup returns CDR1 KGHSH and CDR2 LQKENI. The germline V and J ends were trimmed by 2 bases and 2 bases, with 10 bases remaining between them. The length of the CDR3 is 16 residues.

This clonotype was recorded at least ten times. The chain employs TRBV20-1 and TRBJ2-1; 9 positions agree with TRBD1. Germline CDR1 and CDR2: DFQATT and SNEGSKA (reference sequence). The CDR3 spans 23 residues. V lost 1 base to trimming and J lost 0 bases; unmatched junction nucleotides: 25. The CDR3 DNA is TGCAGTGCTAGAGGGATACAGGGGGCACACACCCCCCGGTTAAAGCTCTCCTACAATGAGCAGTTCTTC. Translated, it gives CSARGIQGAHTPRLKLSYNEQFF.

This clonotype was counted a few times. The chain couples TRBV5-1 to TRBJ1-1; D remains ambiguous. Germline assignment: CDR1 SGHRS and CDR2 YFSETQ. V shed 0 bases and J shed 5 bases, with 8 bases lying between them. This CDR3 spans 13 amino acids. CDR3 DNA sequence: TGCGCCAGCAGCTTGGGACCTGGAACTGAAGCTTTCTTT. Translated: CASSLGPGTEAFF.

This clonotype has a count of ten or more. V and J are TRBV19 and TRBJ1-5; D ambiguous. CDR3 length equals 17 residues. Per germline, CDR1 LNHDA and CDR2 SQIVND (reference sequence). The V and J ends lost 2 bases and 0 bases respectively, with 14 bases between them. The CDR3 DNA follows: TGTGCCAGTAGTATACCCAGACTGTTCGATAGCAATCAGCCCCAGCATTTT. It yields the protein CASSIPRLFDSNQPQHF.

For this clonotype: Being one base from a much bigger clone, this may be a read error. CDR3 protein: CASSPGQGDEQYF. As DNA, the CDR3 is TGTGCCAGCAGCCCGGGACAGGGGGACGAGCAGTACTTC. The chain combines TRBV14 with TRBJ2-7; TRBD1 aligns across 11 bases. Looked up from germline, CDR1 is SGHDN and CDR2 is FVKESK. Losses at the gene ends were 4 bases for V and 5 bases for J; bases not matched to a gene: 1. CDR3 size: 13 residues.

This clonotype was detected many times. The chain recombines TRBV3-1 with TRBJ2-3, with D unclear. CDR1 and CDR2 (germline): LGHDT, YNNKEL (reference sequence). V dropped 3 bases and J dropped 4 bases, with 2 bases sitting between them. The CDR3 runs to 11 residues. The chain's CDR3 is CASSHSDTQYF. The CDR3 DNA reads TGTGCCAGCAGCCACTCAGATACGCAGTATTTT.

This clonotype appeared once. This chain joins TRBV7-9 and TRBJ2-1, with 9 nucleotides matching TRBD1. V was clipped by 5 bases and J by 3 bases; unmatched bases: 8. This CDR3 has 16 amino acids. Germline V gene lookup returns CDR1 SEHNR and CDR2 FQNEAQ (reference sequence). Written as DNA, the CDR3 is TGTGCCAGCAGCACTTTTCCGGACAGGGGCTACAATGAGCAGTTCTTC. This encodes CASSTFPDRGYNEQFF.

There are many counts of this clonotype. V is TRBV10-3 and J is TRBJ2-5, with TRBD2 matching 11 bases. Germline V gene lookup returns CDR1 ENHRY and CDR2 SYGVKD. There are 15 residues in the CDR3. Germline trimming cut 5 bases from V and 4 bases from J; bases unmatched to any gene: 6. CDR3 sequence reads: CAISSTTSGIETQYF. The CDR3 DNA is TGTGCCATCAGTTCGACGACTAGCGGGATAGAGACCCAGTACTTC.

For this clonotype: This may stem from a read error, because a much larger clone lies one nucleotide away. The chain employs TRBV2 and TRBJ2-2; 10 bases fit TRBD1. Germline lookup yields CDR1 SNHLY and CDR2 FYNNEI. The length of the CDR3 is 15 residues. CDR3 in amino acids: CASGKRTGGNGEPFF. The CDR3 bases are TGTGCCAGCGGAAAGCGGACAGGGGGAAACGGGGAGCCGTTTTTT.

The rearrangement uses TRBV14 and TRBJ2-7; TRBD2 matches 11 bases. Germline loops: CDR1 SGHDN, CDR2 FVKESK. The CDR3 runs 19 residues. The junction had 15 bases not matched to a gene; V was cut back by 0 bases and J by 5 bases. CDR3 DNA: TGTGCCAGCAGCCAAGAATCGAGATTTAGCGGGAGGGAGAGGAACGAGCAGTACTTC. It specifies CASSQESRFSGRERNEQYF.

The chain carries TRBV6-5 and TRBJ1-6; D call uncertain. V lost 8 bases and J 0 bases, leaving 11 bases between the germline ends. This CDR3 has 15 residues. CDR1 is MNHEY, CDR2 SVGAGI, per germline. CDR3 coding DNA: TGTGCCAGCCAGAAGGCCAGCTCCTATAATTCACCCCTCCACTTT. Translated: CASQKASSYNSPLHF.

The V gene is TRBV7-8, the J gene TRBJ2-3; 7 bases line up with TRBD2. This CDR3 contains 15 residues. V shed 3 bases and J 2 bases; nucleotides not matched to a gene: 5. CDR1 and CDR2 from the germline V gene are SGHVS and FQNEAQ. CDR3 loop: CASSFPAGYTDTQYF. The CDR3, as DNA: TGTGCCAGCAGCTTCCCAGCGGGGTACACAGATACGCAGTATTTT.

A word on this clonotype: A much larger clone is a single base away; this may be a read error. Without the conserved terminal phenylalanine or tryptophan, this CDR3 likely stems from a read error. The rearrangement joins TRBV28 to TRBJ1-2; 12 bases are a match to TRBD1. Trimming removed 1 base from V and 4 bases from J; junction bases left unmatched: 1. Germline CDR1 is MDHEN and CDR2 is SYDVKM. This CDR3 comprises 15 residues. The CDR3 here is CASSLLGQGAYGYTI. CDR3 coding DNA: TGTGCCAGCAGTTTATTGGGACAGGGGGCCTATGGCTACACCATC.

There are a few counts of this clonotype. The gene calls are TRBV19 and TRBJ2-2; TRBD2 is a possible D gene (5 bases). Trimming stripped 2 bases from V and 1 base from J, with 11 bases between. The germline V gene encodes CDR1 LNHDA and CDR2 SQIVND (reference sequence). CDR3 length: 16 amino acids. The CDR3 spells CASSIRSRGNTGELFF. The CDR3 region has the DNA TGTGCCAGTAGTATAAGAAGCCGGGGGAACACCGGGGAGCTGTTTTTT.

The sample holds many counts of this clonotype. The CDR3 DNA sequence: TGTGCCAGCCAGTCCTACAATGAGCAGTTCTTC. Amino acid sequence: CASQSYNEQFF. V gene TRBV7-2 combines with J gene TRBJ2-1; D unresolved. Germline V gene sequence: CDR1 SGHTA, CDR2 FQGNSA. V lost 8 bases and J lost 1, with 3 bases in between. The CDR3 extends over 11 amino acids.

This rearrangement joins TRBV27 to TRBJ2-2, with TRBD2 matching over 9 bases. V lost 3 bases and J lost 7; bases outside the gene matches: 3. The CDR3 sequence is 14 residues long. CDR1 and CDR2 from the germline V gene are MNHEY and SMNVEV (reference sequence). The CDR3 region has the DNA TGTGCCAGCAGTTTTTTAGCGGGAGTCGGGGAGCTGTTTTTT. Translated, it gives CASSFLAGVGELFF.

This clonotype was seen only a few times. The CDR3 region is CASSQDLTGHGYTF. CDR3 in DNA: TGTGCCAGCAGCCAAGATCTCACGGGGCACGGCTACACCTTC. The chain carries TRBV14 and TRBJ1-2; perhaps TRBD1 as D (5 bases). The CDR3 has 14 residues. The V end lost 0 bases, the J end lost 8 bases, and 13 bases lay between the germline ends. Germline CDR1 SGHDN, CDR2 FVKESK.

The rearrangement links TRBV12-3 or TRBV12-4 to TRBJ2-5; D possibly corresponds to TRBD1 (6 bases). Trimming left V 2 bases short and J 4 bases short, with 8 bases between. The CDR3 has 13 amino acids. The CDR3 DNA reads TGTGCCAGCAGTTTACAGGGGCCAGAGACCCAGTACTTC. Protein sequence: CASSLQGPETQYF.

The sample holds many counts of this clonotype. The chain has TRBV25-1 and TRBJ2-7; 10 bases line up with TRBD1. Germline lookup yields CDR1 MGHDK and CDR2 SYGVNS. The CDR3 covers 13 residues. The junction had 3 bases not matched to a gene; V was cut back by 6 bases and J by 4 bases. DNA for the CDR3: TGTGCCAGCAGCCCGGGACAGGGGTACGAGCAGTACTTC. It translates to CASSPGQGYEQYF.

There are many counts of this clonotype. This chain connects TRBV7-8 to TRBJ2-6; D not certain. Germline CDR1 and CDR2: SGHVS and FQNEAQ. V lost 4 bases to trimming and J lost 0 bases, with 10 bases between them. There are 16 residues in the CDR3. For the CDR3, the DNA is TGTGCCAGCAGCTCGCTGGGGTACTCTGGGGCCAACGTCCTGACTTTC. It encodes CASSSLGYSGANVLTF.

The chain carries TRBV3-1 and TRBJ2-7; 8 bases fit TRBD1. Germline V gene sequence: CDR1 LGHDT, CDR2 YNNKEL (reference sequence). The V and J ends lost 0 bases and 3 bases, in that order; junction bases with no gene match: 7. The CDR3 spans 16 residues. CDR3 DNA sequence: TGTGCCAGCAGCCAAGAAGGCCAGGGGGCGATCTACGAGCAGTACTTC. Protein product: CASSQEGQGAIYEQYF.

This clonotype was observed a few times. The V and J genes are TRBV4-1 and TRBJ1-5; D unclear. Germline V gene sequence: CDR1 MGHRA, CDR2 YSYEKL. The CDR3 is made up of 15 amino acids. Deletions cut 4 bases from V and 1 base from J, with 11 bases between. The CDR3 loop is CASSLARESNQPQHF. In DNA, the CDR3 is TGCGCCAGCAGCCTTGCAAGGGAGAGCAATCAGCCCCAGCATTTT.

There are a few counts of this clonotype. The V gene is TRBV7-9, the J gene TRBJ2-1, with TRBD2 as a possible D gene (6 bases). CDR3 length: 18 residues. The V gene's germline CDR1 is SEHNR and CDR2 FQNEAQ (reference sequence). Trimming removed 5 bases from V and 0 bases from J, with 20 bases in between. The CDR3 reads CASSPPYVAASSYNEQFF. The CDR3 bases are TGTGCCAGCAGCCCCCCATACGTAGCGGCCAGCTCCTACAATGAGCAGTTCTTC.

This clonotype was seen at least ten times. The V gene is TRBV5-1, the J gene TRBJ2-3, with 11 nucleotides matching TRBD2. Germline loops: CDR1 SGHRS, CDR2 YFSETQ. CDR3 length: 16 amino acids. Trimming removed 4 bases from V and 6 bases from J; junction bases left unmatched: 10. This CDR3 is CASSAGTSGPGDTQYF. The CDR3 DNA sequence: TGCGCCAGCAGCGCCGGGACTAGCGGACCCGGGGATACGCAGTATTTT.

This chain links TRBV20-1 with TRBJ2-1; D gene unclear. The CDR3 extends over 12 amino acids. V was trimmed by 6 bases and J by 4 bases, leaving 10 bases between them. Germline assignment: CDR1 DFQATT and CDR2 SNEGSKA (reference sequence). CDR3 sequence: CSAPGTYNEQFF. The CDR3 DNA reads TGCAGTGCCCCAGGTACTTACAATGAGCAGTTCTTC.

This CDR3 reads CASSFRTSGTNTGELFF. The CDR3 region has the DNA TGTGCCAGCAGCTTTCGGACTAGCGGGACGAACACCGGGGAGCTGTTTTTT. This rearrangement joins TRBV7-6 to TRBJ2-2; 12 bases fit TRBD2. The germline gives CDR1 SGHVS, CDR2 FNYEAQ. The CDR3 totals 17 residues. V shed 3 bases, J shed 0 bases, and the junction held 2 bases outside the gene matches.